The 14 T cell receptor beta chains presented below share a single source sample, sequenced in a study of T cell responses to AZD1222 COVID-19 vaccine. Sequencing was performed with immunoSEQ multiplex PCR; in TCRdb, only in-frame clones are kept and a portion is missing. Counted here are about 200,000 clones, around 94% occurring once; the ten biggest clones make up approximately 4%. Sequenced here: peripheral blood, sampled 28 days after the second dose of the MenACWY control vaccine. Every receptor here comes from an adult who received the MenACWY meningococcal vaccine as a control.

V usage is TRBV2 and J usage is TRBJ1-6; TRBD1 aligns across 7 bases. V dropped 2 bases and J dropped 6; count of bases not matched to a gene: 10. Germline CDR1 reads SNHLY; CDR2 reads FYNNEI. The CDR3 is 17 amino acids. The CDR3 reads CASSETGTDLRNSPLHF. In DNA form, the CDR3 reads TGTGCCAGCAGTGAAACCGGGACAGATTTGCGTAATTCACCCCTCCACTTT. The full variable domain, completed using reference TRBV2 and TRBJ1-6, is EPEVTQTPSHQVTQMGQEVILRCVPISNHLYFYWYRQILGQKVEFLVSFYNNEISEKSEIFDDQFSVERPDGSNFTLKIRSTKLEDSAMYFCASSETGTDLRNSPLHFGNGTRLTVT.

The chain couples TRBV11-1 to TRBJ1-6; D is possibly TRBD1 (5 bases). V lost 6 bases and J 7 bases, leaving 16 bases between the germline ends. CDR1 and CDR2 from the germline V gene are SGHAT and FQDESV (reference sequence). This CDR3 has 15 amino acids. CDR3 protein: CASRFSDSPNSPLHF. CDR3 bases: TGTGCCAGCAGATTTTCTGACAGCCCCAATTCACCCCTCCACTTT.

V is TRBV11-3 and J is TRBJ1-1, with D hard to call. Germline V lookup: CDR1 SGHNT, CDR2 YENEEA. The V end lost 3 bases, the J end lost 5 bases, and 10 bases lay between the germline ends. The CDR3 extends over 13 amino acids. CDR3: CASSFNRGTEAFF. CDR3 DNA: TGTGCCAGCAGCTTTAATCGGGGAACTGAAGCTTTCTTT.

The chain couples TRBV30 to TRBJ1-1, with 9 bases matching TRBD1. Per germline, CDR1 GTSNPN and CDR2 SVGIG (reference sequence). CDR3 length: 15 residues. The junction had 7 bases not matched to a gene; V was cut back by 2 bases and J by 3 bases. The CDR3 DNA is TGTGCCTGGAGTCCGTTAGACAGGGGGTACACTGAAGCTTTCTTT. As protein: CAWSPLDRGYTEAFF.

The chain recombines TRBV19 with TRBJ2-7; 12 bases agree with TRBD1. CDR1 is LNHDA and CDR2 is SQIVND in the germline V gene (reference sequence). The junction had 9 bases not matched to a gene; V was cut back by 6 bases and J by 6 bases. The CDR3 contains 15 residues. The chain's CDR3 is CASRQSGQGASEQYF. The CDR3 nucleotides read TGTGCCAGTAGGCAATCGGGACAGGGGGCCTCCGAGCAGTACTTC. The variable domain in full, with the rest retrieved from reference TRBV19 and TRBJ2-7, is DGGITQSPKYLFRKEGQNVTLSCEQNLNHDAMYWYRQDPGQGLRLIYYSQIVNDFQKGDIAEGYSVSREKKESFPLTVTSAQKNPTAFYLCASRQSGQGASEQYFGPGTRLTVT.

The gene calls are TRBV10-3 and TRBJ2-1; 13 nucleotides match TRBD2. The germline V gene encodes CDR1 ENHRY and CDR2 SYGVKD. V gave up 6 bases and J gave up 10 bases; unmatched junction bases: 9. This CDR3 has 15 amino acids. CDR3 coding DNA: TGTGCCATCAGGCCCGGACTAGCGGGAGTATTGGAGCAGTTCTTC. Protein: CAIRPGLAGVLEQFF.

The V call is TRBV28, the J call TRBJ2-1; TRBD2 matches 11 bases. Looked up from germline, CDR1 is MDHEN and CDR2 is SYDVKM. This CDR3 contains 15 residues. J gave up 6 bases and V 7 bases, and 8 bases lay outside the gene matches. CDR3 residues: CASILAGGFLNEQFF. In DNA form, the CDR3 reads TGTGCCAGCATCCTAGCGGGAGGTTTCCTCAATGAGCAGTTCTTC.

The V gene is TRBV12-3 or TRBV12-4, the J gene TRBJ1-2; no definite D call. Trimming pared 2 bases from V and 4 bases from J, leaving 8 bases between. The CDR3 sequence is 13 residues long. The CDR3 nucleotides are TGTGCCAGCAGTTTACTTGCAGGCTATGGCTACACCTTC. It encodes CASSLLAGYGYTF.

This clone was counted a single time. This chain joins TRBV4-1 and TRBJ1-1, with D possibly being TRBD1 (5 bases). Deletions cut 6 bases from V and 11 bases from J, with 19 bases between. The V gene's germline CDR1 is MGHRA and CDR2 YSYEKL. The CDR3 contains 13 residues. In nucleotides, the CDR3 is TGCGCCAGCAGTGAGGGGCCGGGCCTGGGGGCTTTCTTT. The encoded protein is CASSEGPGLGAFF.

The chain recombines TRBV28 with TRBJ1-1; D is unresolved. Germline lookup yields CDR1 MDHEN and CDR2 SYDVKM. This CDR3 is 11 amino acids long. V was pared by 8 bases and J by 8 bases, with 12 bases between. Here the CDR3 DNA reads TGTGCCAGCTGTGCGAGCAGCGAAGCTTTCTTT. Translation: CASCASSEAFF.

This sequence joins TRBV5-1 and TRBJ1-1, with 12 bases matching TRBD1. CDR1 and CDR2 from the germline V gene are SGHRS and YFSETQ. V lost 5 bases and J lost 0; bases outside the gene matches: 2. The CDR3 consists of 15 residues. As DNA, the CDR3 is TGCGCCAGCAGAGGGACAGGGGGCATGAACACTGAAGCTTTCTTT. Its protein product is CASRGTGGMNTEAFF.

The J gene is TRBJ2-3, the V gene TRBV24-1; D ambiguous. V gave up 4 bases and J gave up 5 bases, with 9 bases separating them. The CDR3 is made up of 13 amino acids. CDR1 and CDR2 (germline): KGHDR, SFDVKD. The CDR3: CATSDPVGDTQYF. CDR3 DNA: TGTGCCACCAGTGACCCCGTCGGAGATACGCAGTATTTT.

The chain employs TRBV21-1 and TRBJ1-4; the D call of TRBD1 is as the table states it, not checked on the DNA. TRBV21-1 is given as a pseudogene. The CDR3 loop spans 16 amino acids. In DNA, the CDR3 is TGTGCCAGCAGCGGCCCCACGACAGTGTTTAATGAAAAACTGTTTTTT. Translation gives CASSGPTTVFNEKLFF.

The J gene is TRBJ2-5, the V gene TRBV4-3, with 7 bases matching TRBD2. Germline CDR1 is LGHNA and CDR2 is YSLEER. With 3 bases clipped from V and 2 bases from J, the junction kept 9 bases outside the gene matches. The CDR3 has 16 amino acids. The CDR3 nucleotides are TGCGCCAGCAGCCAGGGGCTAACGGGAGGTCAAGAGACCCAGTACTTC. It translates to CASSQGLTGGQETQYF.